These 26 T cell receptor beta chains share one sample of origin, sequenced in a study of response to subunit inactivated influenza vaccine. TCRdb fed the RT-PCR reads into MiXCR, producing one record per CDR3 protein. The data hold more than 400,000 distinct CDR3 sequences, with around 9.9% observed a single time. The sequences come from PBMCs from blood, collected roughly 6 weeks after vaccination. These TCRs come from a man between 45 and 60 years old who received an inactivated influenza vaccine.

This clonotype has only a few counts. The chain has TRBV20-1 and TRBJ2-3; D not certain. The CDR3 runs to 13 residues. V lost 3 bases, J lost 3 bases, and 10 bases lay in between. Germline V gene sequence: CDR1 DFQATT, CDR2 SNEGSKA (reference sequence). In DNA form, the CDR3 reads TGCAGTGCTAGGTCCCCAGGAACAGATACGCAGTATTTT. Translated, it gives CSARSPGTDTQYF.

The chain has TRBV6-1 and TRBJ2-2; 9 bases line up with TRBD2. Per the germline V gene, CDR1 is MNHNS and CDR2 is SASEGT. This CDR3 is built from 14 residues. V trimming: 8 bases; J trimming: 3 bases; junction bases outside the gene matches: 4. The CDR3 reads CASWRGGHTGELFF. CDR3 nucleotides: TGTGCCAGCTGGCGGGGGGGGCACACCGGGGAGCTGTTTTTT.

This clonotype came up a few times. The rearrangement links TRBV5-1 to TRBJ2-2; tentative D call: TRBD2 (5 bases). Trimming left V 4 bases short and J 6 bases short, with 16 bases between. The CDR3 sequence is 15 residues long. CDR1 and CDR2 from the germline V gene are SGHRS and YFSETQ. CDR3 bases: TGCGCCAGCAGCCGGGGTACCATAGGACCCGGGGAGCTGTTTTTT. This sequence encodes CASSRGTIGPGELFF.

In this sample, this clonotype turned up a few times. This chain links TRBV29-1 with TRBJ2-7; TRBD1 aligns across 9 bases. CDR1 and CDR2 from the germline V gene are SQVTM and ANQGSEA. The CDR3 has 13 residues. Losses at the gene ends were 8 bases for V and 3 bases for J; bases not matched to a gene: 8. The CDR3: CSMGQGEGYEQYF. The CDR3 DNA reads TGCAGCATGGGACAGGGAGAGGGCTACGAGCAGTACTTC.

This clonotype showed up just a few times. The chain uses TRBV15 and TRBJ2-3, with TRBD2 identical over 9 bases. Germline V gene data show CDR1 as LNHNV and CDR2 as YYDKDF (reference sequence). V shed 1 base and J 4 bases; nucleotides not matched to a gene: 12. The CDR3 runs to 18 residues. Here the CDR3 reads CATSRVRFGGGAPDTQYF. The CDR3 DNA reads TGTGCCACCAGCAGAGTCAGGTTCGGCGGGGGGGCCCCAGATACGCAGTATTTT.

This sequence joins TRBV7-6 and TRBJ2-5; D remains unclear. Per germline, CDR1 SGHVS and CDR2 FNYEAQ. This CDR3 comprises 13 residues. The V gene lost 5 bases and the J gene lost 1 base, with 8 bases spanning the gap. Written as DNA, the CDR3 is TGTGCCAGCAGCCCAGTACCCCAAGAGACCCAGTACTTC. Residues: CASSPVPQETQYF.

This clonotype was recorded at least ten times. V is TRBV7-9 and J is TRBJ1-1; D gene unclear. Germline assignment: CDR1 SEHNR and CDR2 FQNEAQ (reference sequence). The V gene lost 4 bases and the J gene lost 4 bases, with 13 bases spanning the gap. The CDR3 is made up of 14 amino acids. In DNA, the CDR3 is TGTGCCAGCAGCTCACCCAGGCGGGGCACTGAAGCTTTCTTT. It translates to CASSSPRRGTEAFF.

This chain joins TRBV7-2 and TRBJ1-5, with D possibly TRBD1 on 6 matching bases. Per the germline V gene, CDR1 is SGHTA and CDR2 is FQGNSA. CDR3 length: 15 amino acids. The V gene lost 0 bases and the J gene lost 10 bases, with 16 bases spanning the gap. The CDR3 spells CASSLAQGHLDPQHF. The CDR3, as DNA: TGTGCCAGCAGCTTAGCGCAGGGACATCTGGATCCCCAGCATTTT. The full variable domain, rest sourced from reference TRBV7-2 and TRBJ1-5, is GAGVSQSPSNKVTEKGKDVELRCDPISGHTALYWYRQSLGQGLEFLIYFQGNSAPDKSGLPSDRFSAERTGGSVSTLTIQRTQQEDSAVYLCASSLAQGHLDPQHFGDGTRLSIL.

The rearrangement joins TRBV28 to TRBJ2-7; 8 bases line up with TRBD1. Germline-derived CDR1 and CDR2 are MDHEN and SYDVKM. The length of the CDR3 is 13 residues. Germline trimming cut 6 bases from V and 4 bases from J; bases unmatched to any gene: 5. The CDR3 here is CASRFDRGYEQYF. CDR3 nucleotides: TGTGCCAGCAGGTTCGACAGGGGTTACGAGCAGTACTTC. Full variable domain (remainder filled in from reference TRBV28 and TRBJ2-7): DVKVTQSSRYLVKRTGEKVFLECVQDMDHENMFWYRQDPGLGLRLIYFSYDVKMKEKGDIPEGYSVSREKKERFSLILESASTNQTSMYLCASRFDRGYEQYFGPGTRLTVT.

CDR3 region: CASSRRGSSGNTIYF. The CDR3 bases are TGTGCCAGCAGCCGCCGGGGCAGCAGTGGAAACACCATATATTTT. The chain combines TRBV7-9 with TRBJ1-3; possible D gene TRBD1, 5 bases. The germline CDR1 and CDR2 sequences are SEHNR and FQNEAQ (reference sequence). This CDR3 spans 15 amino acids. V lost 5 bases to trimming and J lost 3 bases, with 14 bases between them.

This clonotype was counted at least ten times. The chain uses TRBV20-1 and TRBJ1-6; unclear D gene. Trimming stripped 3 bases from V and 3 bases from J, with 9 bases between. The CDR3 contains 14 residues. The germline gives CDR1 DFQATT, CDR2 SNEGSKA (reference sequence). The CDR3 region has the DNA TGCAGTGCTAGCCTCAGTCTCTATAATTCACCCCTCCACTTT. Translating it yields CSASLSLYNSPLHF.

This clonotype appeared a few times. A much larger clonotype is one base distant, so this may be a read error. The V call is TRBV20-1, the J call TRBJ1-3, with 8 bases fitting TRBD1. The CDR3 length is 16 residues. Germline-derived CDR1 and CDR2 are DFQATT and SNEGSKA (reference sequence). CDR3 DNA sequence: TGCTGTGCTAGAGAAGTCCAGGGGGCCGATGGAAACACCATATATTTT. Its translation: CCAREVQGADGNTIYF.

There are a few counts of this clonotype. This rearrangement joins TRBV14 to TRBJ1-1, with 9 nucleotides matching TRBD1. J gave up 11 bases and V 0 bases, and 7 bases lay outside the gene matches. The CDR3 is made up of 14 amino acids. Germline CDR1 and CDR2: SGHDN and FVKESK. CDR3 sequence (DNA): TGTGCCAGCAGCCAAGACCGGGACAGGGTGTCGGCTTTCTTT. Its protein product is CASSQDRDRVSAFF.

This clonotype showed up just a few times. V and J are TRBV5-6 and TRBJ2-1, with TRBD2 matching over 10 bases. J lost 8 bases, V lost 1 base, and 6 bases had no gene match. CDR1 and CDR2 (germline): SGHDT, YYEEEE. This CDR3 is 15 amino acids long. The DNA of the CDR3 is TGTGCCAGCAGCTTGTACAGCGGGGGGGCCTATGAGCAGTTCTTC. Translation gives CASSLYSGGAYEQFF.

A remark on this clonotype: The junction differs from germline at one of its ends, possibly a read error. The chain joins TRBV12-3 or TRBV12-4 to TRBJ1-2; 10 positions agree with TRBD1. The CDR3 loop spans 14 amino acids. The CDR3 here is CASTSTGGNYGYIF. As DNA, the CDR3 is TGTGCCAGCACCTCGACAGGGGGCAACTATGGCTACATCTTC.

This clonotype showed up just a few times. The V gene is TRBV20-1, the J gene TRBJ1-5; the D is unclear. This CDR3 has 13 amino acids. Trimming stripped 4 bases from V and 5 bases from J, with 12 bases between. Germline values: CDR1 DFQATT, CDR2 SNEGSKA (reference sequence). For the CDR3, the DNA is TGCAGTGCTACTGAGTCCAGCTATCAGCCCCAGCATTTT. This encodes CSATESSYQPQHF.

With respect to this clonotype: A read error is possible here, since a much larger clone lies one base away. The chain couples TRBV12-3 or TRBV12-4 to TRBJ2-3; possibly TRBD2 for D (6 bases). This CDR3 contains 15 residues. CDR3 in amino acids: CASSLGTFVLDTQSF. As DNA, the CDR3 is TGTGCCAGCAGTTTGGGGACTTTTGTGTTAGATACGCAGTCTTTT.

This clonotype was seen only a few times. The genes are TRBV28 and TRBJ2-5; 8 bases map to TRBD1. The CDR3 length is 15 residues. CDR1 and CDR2 (germline): MDHEN, SYDVKM. V shed 5 bases and J 1 base; nucleotides not matched to a gene: 6. CDR3 in amino acids: CASSTLTGVQETQYF. CDR3 nucleotides: TGTGCCAGCAGTACACTGACAGGGGTCCAAGAGACCCAGTACTTC.

The table lists this clonotype with a few counts. The CDR3 protein is CASSISQGDTQYF. For the CDR3, the DNA is TGTGCCAGCAGCATCTCGCAGGGGGATACGCAGTATTTT. The genes are TRBV7-2 and TRBJ2-3, with D perhaps TRBD1 (6 bases). The CDR3 is 13 amino acids. V was shortened by 5 bases and J by 6 bases, with 12 bases between the two germline ends. Germline CDR1 and CDR2: SGHTA and FQGNSA.

The chain combines TRBV27 with TRBJ2-2; 8 bases map to TRBD1. From germline, CDR1 is MNHEY and CDR2 SMNVEV (reference sequence). V lost 7 bases to trimming and J lost 4 bases; unmatched junction nucleotides: 8. There are 15 residues in the CDR3. CDR3: CASTHGQGSTGELFF. CDR3 bases: TGTGCCAGCACCCACGGACAGGGAAGCACCGGGGAGCTGTTTTTT.

The chain recombines TRBV28 with TRBJ2-2; 10 nucleotides match TRBD2. Trimming removed 2 bases from V and 13 bases from J; junction bases left unmatched: 10. Germline-derived CDR1 and CDR2 are MDHEN and SYDVKM. There are 15 residues in the CDR3. CDR3 sequence reads: CASSLTGTSAVGLFF. CDR3 bases: TGTGCCAGCAGTTTAACCGGGACTAGCGCCGTGGGGCTGTTTTTT.

This clonotype has a count of ten or more. The CDR3: CASSARGTGRDEQYF. The CDR3, as DNA: TGTGCCAGCAGCGCGCGCGGGACAGGGCGTGACGAGCAGTACTTC. J is TRBJ2-7 and V is TRBV9, with 9 bases lining up with TRBD1. Trimming at V came to 3 bases and at J to 5 bases, leaving 9 bases not matched to a gene. The CDR3 runs to 15 residues. Germline V gives CDR1 SGDLS, CDR2 YYNGEE.

The chain has TRBV5-5 and TRBJ2-3, with D perhaps TRBD1 or TRBD2 (5 bases each). The V gene lost 0 bases and the J gene lost 1 base, with 18 bases spanning the gap. The CDR3 has 18 amino acids. Germline V gene data show CDR1 as SGHKS and CDR2 as YYEKEE (reference sequence). Written as DNA, the CDR3 is TGTGCCAGCAGCTTGGGGGGGACCTATGTCACCGGCACAGATACGCAGTATTTT. This translates into CASSLGGTYVTGTDTQYF.

The V call is TRBV2, the J call TRBJ2-3, with 9 bases identical to TRBD2. Germline CDR1 reads SNHLY; CDR2 reads FYNNEI. J lost 4 bases, V lost 3 bases, and 5 bases had no gene match. The CDR3 is 15 amino acids. CDR3: CASSEERGAADTQYF. DNA for the CDR3: TGTGCCAGCAGTGAGGAGCGGGGGGCGGCAGATACGCAGTATTTT.

The V gene is TRBV5-4, the J gene TRBJ2-1, with D possibly TRBD2 on 5 matching bases. V lost 2 bases, J lost 7 bases, and 31 bases lay in between. This CDR3 region has 20 residues. The germline V gene encodes CDR1 SGHNT and CDR2 YYREEE (reference sequence). This chain's CDR3 is CASSLARWSELGGLGNEQFF. DNA of the CDR3: TGTGCCAGCAGCTTAGCCCGGTGGTCTGAATTGGGCGGGCTAGGGAATGAGCAGTTCTTC.

As regards this clonotype: This may come from a read error, since a much larger clone is one base off. The V and J genes are TRBV6-5 and TRBJ2-5, with 7 bases aligning to TRBD2. This CDR3 is built from 16 residues. Looked up from germline, CDR1 is MNHEY and CDR2 is SVGAGI. The J segment lost 5 bases and the V segment lost 6 bases, leaving 15 bases of the junction unmatched. The CDR3, as DNA: TGTGCCAGCAGCTACCGTCCTGGCGGGAGTGATGAGACCCAGTACTTC. This codes for CASSYRPGGSDETQYF.